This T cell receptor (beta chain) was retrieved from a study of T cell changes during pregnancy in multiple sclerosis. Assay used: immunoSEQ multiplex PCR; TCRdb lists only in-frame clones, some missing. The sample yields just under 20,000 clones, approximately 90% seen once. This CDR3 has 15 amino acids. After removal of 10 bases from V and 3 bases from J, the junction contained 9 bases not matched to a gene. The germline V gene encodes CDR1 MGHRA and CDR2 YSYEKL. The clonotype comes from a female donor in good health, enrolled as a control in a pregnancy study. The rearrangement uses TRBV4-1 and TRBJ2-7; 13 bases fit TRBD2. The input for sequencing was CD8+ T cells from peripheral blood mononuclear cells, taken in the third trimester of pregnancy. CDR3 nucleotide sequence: TGCGCCACCCAACCGACTAGCGGGGGGATCTACGAGCAGTACTTC. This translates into CATQPTSGGIYEQYF.